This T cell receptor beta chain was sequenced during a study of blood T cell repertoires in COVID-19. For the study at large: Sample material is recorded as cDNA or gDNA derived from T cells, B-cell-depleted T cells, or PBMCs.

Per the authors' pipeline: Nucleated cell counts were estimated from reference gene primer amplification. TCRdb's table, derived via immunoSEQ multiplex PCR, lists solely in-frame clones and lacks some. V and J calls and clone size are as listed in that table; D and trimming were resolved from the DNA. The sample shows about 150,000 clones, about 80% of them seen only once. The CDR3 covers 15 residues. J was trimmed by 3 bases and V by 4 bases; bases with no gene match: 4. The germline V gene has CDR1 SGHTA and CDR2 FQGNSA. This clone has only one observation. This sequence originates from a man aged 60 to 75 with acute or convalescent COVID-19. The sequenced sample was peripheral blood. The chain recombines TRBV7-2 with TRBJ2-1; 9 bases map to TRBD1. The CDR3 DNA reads TGTGCCAGCAGCTCCGACAGGGGGGGCTACAATGAGCAGTTCTTC. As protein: CASSSDRGGYNEQFF.